The clone carrying this TCR beta chain was seen a handful of times. This entry belongs to a study of blood T cell repertoires in COVID-19. Germline V gene data show CDR1 as MNHEY and CDR2 as SMNVEV (reference sequence). V was shortened by 3 bases and J by 2 bases, with 11 bases between the two germline ends. The CDR3 has 14 residues. The method was immunoSEQ multiplex PCR; TCRdb's version includes in-frame clones alone and lacks a portion of them. Counted here are 85,000 to 100,000 clones, around 85% occurring once; the ten biggest clones make up around 19%. The rearrangement links TRBV27 to TRBJ2-7; D is perhaps TRBD2 (6 bases). This sequence originates from an older woman with COVID-19, enrolled during active disease. Sequenced material: peripheral blood. The CDR3 sequence: CASSFGGTAYEQYF. The CDR3 coding sequence is TGTGCCAGCAGTTTCGGCGGGACGGCCTACGAGCAGTACTTC.